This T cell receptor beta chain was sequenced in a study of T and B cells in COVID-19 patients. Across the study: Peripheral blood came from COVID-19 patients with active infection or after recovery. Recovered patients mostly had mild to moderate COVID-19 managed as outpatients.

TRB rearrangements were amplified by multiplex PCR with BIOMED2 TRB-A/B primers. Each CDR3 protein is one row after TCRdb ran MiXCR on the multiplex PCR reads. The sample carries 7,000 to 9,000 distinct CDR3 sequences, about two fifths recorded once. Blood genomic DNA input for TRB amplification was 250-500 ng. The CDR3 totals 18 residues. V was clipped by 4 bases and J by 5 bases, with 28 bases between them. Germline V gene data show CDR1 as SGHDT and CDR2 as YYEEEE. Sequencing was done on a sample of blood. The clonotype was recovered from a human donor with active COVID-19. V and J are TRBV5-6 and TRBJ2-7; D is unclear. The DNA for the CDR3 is TGTGCCAGCAGCCCCCATTTAGGGATCCAGAGTTCTAACGACGAGCAGTACTTC. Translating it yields CASSPHLGIQSSNDEQYF. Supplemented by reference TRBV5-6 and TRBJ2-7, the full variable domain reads DAGVTQSPTHLIKTRGQQVTLRCSPKSGHDTVSWYQQALGQGPQFIFQYYEEEERQRGNFPDRFSGHQFPNYSSELNVNALLLGDSALYLCASSPHLGIQSSNDEQYFGPGTRLTVT.